Listed below are T cell receptor beta chains from one sample, sequenced in a study of blood T cell repertoires in COVID-19. Here immunoSEQ multiplex PCR was the method, and the copy in TCRdb shows in-frame clones only, minus some. The sample contains about 170,000 clones, around 85% of which appear only once. The sequenced sample was peripheral blood. Source of these receptors: a man older than 75 with COVID-19, enrolled during active disease. Both conserved end residues are part of each CDR3. A D gene is named only where the DNA matches it firmly. Size is omitted from some rows. Given values are once, few, many or a class for expanded clones.

j_call clone_size d_call v_call cdr3_length cdr3_aa cdr3_nt
TRBJ2-3 once . TRBV3-1/TRBV3-2 14 CASSPSLYTDTQYF TGTGCCAGCAGCCCCTCCTTGTACACAGATACGCAGTATTTT
TRBJ2-6 . TRBD1 TRBV5-1 15 CASSRTGSGANVLTF TGCGCCAGCAGCCGGACAGGGTCTGGGGCCAACGTCCTGACTTTC
TRBJ1-6 . TRBD1 TRBV19 16 CASSPPTGGAWSPLHF TGTGCCAGTAGTCCTCCGACAGGGGGCGCTTGGTCACCCCTCCACTTT
TRBJ1-5 . . TRBV27 16 CASSPGTSYSNQPQHF TGTGCCAGCAGCCCCGGGACAAGTTATAGCAATCAGCCCCAGCATTTT
TRBJ1-5 few TRBD1 TRBV12-5 11 CASGFPGQPHF TGTGCTAGTGGTTTCCCGGGACAGCCGCATTTT
TRBJ2-7 once TRBD2 TRBV5-1 15 CASSLALAGVSEQYF TGCGCCAGCAGCTTGGCACTAGCGGGGGTTTCCGAGCAGTACTTC
TRBJ2-3 . . TRBV14 12 CASSTGSYTQYF TGTGCCAGCAGCACAGGGAGTTATACGCAGTATTTT
TRBJ1-2 . TRBD1 TRBV7-8 14 CASSPPGQGGGYTF TGTGCCAGCAGCCCGCCGGGACAGGGTGGTGGCTACACCTTC
TRBJ2-7 . TRBD1 TRBV27 18 CASSLRLASGQRYYEQYF TGTGCCAGCAGTTTAAGGTTGGCGTCGGGACAGCGTTACTACGAGCAGTACTTC
TRBJ1-1 . . TRBV4-1 16 CASSQDIGLGATEAFF TGCGCCAGCAGCCAAGATATAGGTCTGGGGGCGACTGAAGCTTTCTTT
TRBJ2-7 . . TRBV28 13 CASSLWQTGEQYF TGTGCCAGCAGTTTATGGCAGACGGGGGAGCAGTACTTC
TRBJ1-2 . TRBD1 TRBV18 16 CASSPYSGQVGYGYTF TGTGCCAGCTCACCCTATTCCGGACAGGTTGGCTATGGCTACACCTTC
TRBJ2-7 . TRBD1 TRBV5-4 12 CASSSGQDEQYF TGTGCCAGCAGCTCCGGACAGGACGAGCAGTACTTC
TRBJ2-7 . TRBD2 TRBV2 15 CASSGRTSGGGEQYF TGTGCCAGCAGTGGAAGGACTAGCGGGGGAGGCGAGCAGTACTTC
TRBJ1-1 . . TRBV21-1 18 CASSKGCLYQGMNTEAFF TGTGCCAGCAGCAAAGGTTGCTTATACCAGGGAATGAACACTGAAGCTTTCTTT
TRBJ1-2 once TRBD1 TRBV20-1 14 CSASSGQGFYGYTF TGCAGTGCTAGTTCGGGACAGGGGTTCTATGGCTACACCTTC
TRBJ1-1 few TRBD1 TRBV7-2 14 CASSFQGARTEAFF TGTGCCAGCAGCTTCCAGGGGGCGAGGACTGAAGCTTTCTTT
TRBJ2-1 . . TRBV7-2 11 CASSFDTQQFF TGTGCCAGCAGCTTTGACACGCAGCAGTTCTTC
TRBJ2-2 . TRBD1 TRBV6-5 15 CASLPGQGYTGELFF TGTGCCAGCTTGCCGGGACAGGGATACACCGGGGAGCTGTTTTTT
TRBJ1-6 . . TRBV6-1 16 CASSGRQSSYNSPLHF TGTGCCAGCAGTGGAAGACAGAGCTCCTATAATTCACCCCTCCACTTT
TRBJ1-2 . . TRBV7-2 14 CASTPLTSNYGYTF TGTGCCAGCACCCCTTTAACGAGCAACTATGGCTACACCTTC
TRBJ1-1 . . TRBV5-1 14 CASSLGAGNTEAFF TGCGCCAGCAGCTTGGGGGCAGGGAACACTGAAGCTTTCTTT
TRBJ1-4 few . TRBV4-1 16 CASSQVQIATNEKLFF TGCGCCAGCAGCCAAGTCCAGATTGCAACTAATGAAAAACTGTTTTTT
TRBJ2-3 . . TRBV14 15 CASRRGGRVTDTQYF TGTGCCAGCAGGAGGGGGGGGCGCGTCACAGATACGCAGTATTTT
TRBJ1-5 few . TRBV2 16 CASSGGTSWSNQPQHF TGTGCCAGCAGTGGGGGGACTTCCTGGAGCAATCAGCCCCAGCATTTT
TRBJ1-1 . TRBD1 TRBV9 18 CASSVEPSGTAMNTEAFF TGTGCCAGCAGCGTGGAACCTTCCGGGACAGCGATGAACACTGAAGCTTTCTTT
TRBJ2-7 . . TRBV7-9 15 CASSLMRRSSYEQYF TGTGCCAGCAGCTTAATGCGGCGGAGCTCCTACGAGCAGTACTTC
TRBJ1-1 few . TRBV2 12 CASSPSRAEAFF TGTGCCAGCAGTCCCTCTCGGGCTGAAGCTTTCTTT
TRBJ1-1 few . TRBV5-1 16 CASSLQGFGLSTEAFF TGCGCCAGCAGTCTCCAGGGGTTTGGACTGAGCACTGAAGCTTTCTTT
TRBJ1-5 . . TRBV5-8 15 CASSLLQELNQPQHF TGTGCCAGCAGCTTGTTACAGGAACTCAATCAGCCCCAGCATTTT
TRBJ1-2 . . TRBV7-8 14 CASSLPLQGYGYTF TGTGCCAGCAGCTTACCACTACAGGGCTATGGCTACACCTTC
TRBJ1-4 . . TRBV6-5 11 CASSFGEKLFF TGTGCCAGCAGTTTCGGGGAAAAACTGTTTTTT
TRBJ1-4 . . TRBV5-4 13 CASSLVGAEKLFF TGTGCCAGCAGCTTGGTAGGGGCTGAAAAACTGTTTTTT
TRBJ1-6 . . TRBV6-4 14 CASRPDSYNSPLHF TGTGCCAGCAGACCCGACAGTTATAATTCACCCCTCCACTTT
TRBJ2-1 few . TRBV19 14 CASRPTSRDNREFF TGTGCCAGTCGACCAACAAGCCGGGACAACCGCGAGTTCTTC
TRBJ2-2 . TRBD2 TRBV3-1/TRBV3-2 13 CASRSGGTGELFF TGTGCCAGCAGGAGCGGGGGGACCGGGGAGCTGTTTTTT
TRBJ2-7 . TRBD1 TRBV10-3 14 CAISGGTGLYEQYF TGTGCCATCAGTGGCGGGACAGGTTTGTACGAGCAGTACTTC
TRBJ2-3 . . TRBV3-1/TRBV3-2 12 CASSQAADTQYF TGTGCCAGCAGCCAAGCCGCAGATACGCAGTATTTT
TRBJ1-3 few . TRBV9 15 CASSVGNQGGNTIYF TGTGCCAGCAGCGTAGGGAACCAGGGGGGAAACACCATATATTTT
TRBJ1-2 few . TRBV5-4 15 CASSPGIGQGYGYTF TGTGCCAGCAGCCCTGGTATAGGACAAGGCTATGGCTACACCTTC
TRBJ2-2 . . TRBV3-1/TRBV3-2 16 CASSPRQYANTGELFF TGTGCCAGCAGCCCCCGACAGTATGCGAACACCGGGGAGCTGTTTTTT
TRBJ1-1 few TRBD1 TRBV10-3 15 CATKRQGRLNTEAFF TGTGCCACAAAAAGACAGGGGAGATTGAACACTGAAGCTTTCTTT
TRBJ1-5 once TRBD1 TRBV19 15 CASSKGTGAYQPQHF TGTGCCAGTAGTAAGGGGACAGGGGCGTATCAGCCCCAGCATTTT
TRBJ1-6 . . TRBV28 11 CASNSNSPLHF TGTGCCAGCAACTCGAACTCACCCCTCCACTTT
TRBJ2-6 . . TRBV7-6 16 CASTTQAFSGANVLTF TGTGCCAGCACTACTCAGGCGTTCTCTGGGGCCAACGTCCTGACTTTC